The 8 T cell receptor beta chains listed next were all sequenced from one sample in a study of cytomegalovirus exposure and HLA in healthy donors. PCR used 60 Vbeta primers and 13 Jbeta primers. Produced via immunoSEQ multiplex PCR; TCRdb's table is partial and in-frame only. The data hold some 190,000 clones, with about 77% observed a single time. Input material: PBMCs. The receptor set was obtained from a woman aged 25 to 39 in good health and CMV-seropositive.

This chain joins TRBV12-5 and TRBJ1-1; tentative D call: TRBD1 (5 bases). Trimming removed 3 bases at V and 8 bases at J, with 10 bases between. This CDR3 has 12 residues. Germline V gene sequence: CDR1 LGHNT, CDR2 FRNRAP. CDR3 DNA: TGTGCTAGTGGTTTCCCGACAGAAGAAGCTTTCTTT. Protein sequence: CASGFPTEEAFF.

The J gene is TRBJ2-5, the V gene TRBV29-1; TRBD2 agrees at 12 bases. Germline values: CDR1 SQVTM, CDR2 ANQGSEA. Trimming cost V 6 bases and J 1 base; bases outside gene matches: 3. CDR3 length equals 14 residues. DNA for the CDR3: TGCAGCGTCCAGACTAGCGGGGGCCAAGAGACCCAGTACTTC. Its protein is CSVQTSGGQETQYF.

As DNA, the CDR3 is TGTGCCAGCAGCCCGACTAGCGGGGCACACAATGAGCAGTTCTTC. Translating it yields CASSPTSGAHNEQFF. The gene calls are TRBV5-6 and TRBJ2-1; TRBD2 aligns across 11 bases. Germline-derived CDR1 and CDR2 are SGHDT and YYEEEE. This CDR3 contains 15 residues. Trimming removed 4 bases from V and 5 bases from J; junction bases left unmatched: 5.

In this sample, this clone turned up a few times. This chain connects TRBV11-2 to TRBJ1-6, with TRBD1 as a possible D gene (6 bases). The V end lost 5 bases, the J end lost 9 bases, and 23 bases lay between the germline ends. The CDR3 contains 17 residues. Per the germline V gene, CDR1 is SGHAT and CDR2 is FQNNGV. CDR3 loop: CASSPGGGSGKVSPLHF. CDR3 nucleotides: TGTGCCAGCAGCCCGGGAGGGGGTAGTGGTAAAGTTTCACCCCTCCACTTT.

The chain employs TRBV18 and TRBJ1-5; weak D call: TRBD1 (6 bases). The V end lost 2 bases, the J end lost 12 bases, and 17 bases lay between the germline ends. The CDR3 is 14 amino acids. Looked up from germline, CDR1 is KGHSH and CDR2 is LQKENI. CDR3 bases: TGTGCCAGCTCACCAATGACAGGTGATCAGGTCCAGCATTTT. This encodes CASSPMTGDQVQHF.

The rearrangement links TRBV2 to TRBJ2-7; D may be TRBD1 (8 bases). With 9 bases removed from V and 8 bases from J, the gap between germline ends came to 17 bases. CDR3 length: 12 residues. Germline values: CDR1 SNHLY, CDR2 FYNNEI. The CDR3 is CARGGTGGKQYF. The CDR3 DNA reads TGTGCCAGGGGGGGGACAGGAGGAAAGCAGTACTTC.

The gene calls are TRBV4-1 and TRBJ2-1; D perhaps matches TRBD1 (5 bases). The ends were cut back, 0 bases at V and 7 bases at J, with 10 bases in the middle. CDR3 length equals 14 residues. Per the germline V gene, CDR1 is MGHRA and CDR2 is YSYEKL. The CDR3 nucleotides are TGCGCCAGCAGCCAAGATAGCAGGGTAAATGAGCAGTTCTTC. Translating gives CASSQDSRVNEQFF.

V is TRBV7-9 and J is TRBJ1-3; tentatively, D is TRBD1 (5 bases). The V end lost 8 bases, the J end lost 0 bases, and 11 bases lay between the germline ends. The germline V gene has CDR1 SEHNR and CDR2 FQNEAQ (reference sequence). This CDR3 region has 14 residues. CDR3 DNA: TGTGCCAGCGGGGGGGATCTCTCTGGAAACACCATATATTTT. Translation: CASGGDLSGNTIYF.